This entry lists 2 T cell receptor beta chains sequenced from one sample in a study of OX40 agonist ivuxolimab in advanced cancers. The assay was immunoSEQ multiplex PCR, and TCRdb's table has in-frame clones only and misses some. The sample gives approximately 35,000 clones, around 85% of which show up once; roughly 11% is in the top ten. The starting material was CD4+ or CD8+ T cells sorted from blood, obtained in a trial of the OX40 agonist ivuxolimab. These receptors were collected from an adult with an advanced solid tumor such as melanoma, head and neck, liver or kidney cancer.

This clone was seen just once. The CDR3 region is CASSPLGRDTEAFF. CDR3 DNA: TGTGCCAGCAGTCCTCTTGGGAGGGACACTGAAGCTTTCTTT. The chain employs TRBV28 and TRBJ1-1, with D hard to call. The V end was cut by 5 bases, the J end by 3 bases, with 13 bases between. The CDR3 is 14 amino acids. The germline gives CDR1 MDHEN, CDR2 SYDVKM.

This clone has only one observation. V usage is TRBV6-5 and J usage is TRBJ2-2; possible D gene TRBD2, 5 bases. The V and J ends lost 3 bases and 6 bases respectively, with 11 bases between them. Germline-derived CDR1 and CDR2 are MNHEY and SVGAGI. This CDR3 spans 14 amino acids. The CDR3 is CASSYLPSSGELFF. The CDR3 DNA reads as TGTGCCAGCAGTTATTTGCCTAGCTCCGGGGAGCTGTTTTTT.